Listed here is a single T cell receptor (beta chain). V lost 1 base and J lost 4; bases outside the gene matches: 4. The CDR3 totals 16 residues. Germline CDR1 is SGHDN and CDR2 is FVKESK. These data come from a study of blood T cell repertoires in COVID-19. Repertoires were generated with immunoSEQ multiplex PCR, while TCRdb's copy carries only in-frame clones and drops some. In the table there are approximately 69,000 clones, roughly 85% of which are singletons. The source material was peripheral blood. The genes are TRBV14 and TRBJ2-5; 12 bases line up with TRBD1. The origin of this receptor is a woman older than 75 with acute or convalescent COVID-19. Here the CDR3 DNA reads TGTGCCAGCAGCCAAGTTTGGGACAGGGGGCGAGAGACCCAGTACTTC. Its translation is CASSQVWDRGRETQYF.